This T cell receptor (beta chain) appears in the sequencing data of a study of CD8 T cells in ankylosing spondylitis (dated by TCRdb to the late 2010s). Regarding the study in general: T cell receptor beta repertoires were profiled in healthy donors and ankylosing spondylitis patients so that disease-linked TCR variants could be found. In total, the full study cohort was made up of some 110 healthy donors and 25 to 30 ankylosing spondylitis patients. Peripheral blood was sampled, and synovial fluid was additionally collected from ankylosing spondylitis patients. Broad study findings and their caveats: Some motif variants were previously reported in synovial fluid and blood of reactive arthritis patients, suggesting common disease-initiation mechanisms. According to the report, matched synovial fluid samples from ankylosing spondylitis patients were significantly enriched for the disease-linked clones. A TCR beta motif made up of several highly homologous amino acid variants appeared to be characteristic of blood from ankylosing spondylitis patients. In peripheral blood, the disease-linked clones were found at relatively low frequencies and had a CD8+ phenotype.

The reads were generated on an Illumina HiSeq 2500. TCR beta libraries were prepared by quantitative 5'-RACE with molecular barcodes. In the original analysis: A new computational method based on a probabilistic model of VDJ rearrangement was used to identify disease-linked TCR variants. Clones were called with MiXCR by TCRdb after fastp trimmed the public reads at Q25, and only in-frame beta chains were retained. Rows with a matching CDR3 protein are joined into one entry that keeps the most common DNA and genes. TCRdb's processing, not the authors', yielded these V and J calls. Across this sample there are hundreds of thousands of distinct CDR3 sequences, with around 26% seen only once. The top ten clonotypes cover 0.75% to 0.9% of the sample. With respect to this clonotype: Its antigen remains unidentified. Base qualities are not provided; no much larger clone lies one nucleotide away.

V loses 4 bases of germline sequence and J loses 3 bases, and the interval between the two ends is 7 bases. Its CDR3 holds 12 amino acids, cysteine through phenylalanine. CDR3 DNA only is kept here, 36 bases in frame from base 1. From the germline V gene, CDR1 is WSHSY and CDR2 is SAAADI. The source is a male donor with ankylosing spondylitis. This chain is built from TRBV10-2 and TRBJ2-7, with a tentative D gene TRBD2 over 6 matching bases. Sequencing input: blood, either unsorted or a sorted T cell fraction (not recorded which). This receptor carries the CDR3 CASSADYYEQYF. The bases read TGCGCCAGCAGTGCGGACTACTACGAGCAGTACTTC.